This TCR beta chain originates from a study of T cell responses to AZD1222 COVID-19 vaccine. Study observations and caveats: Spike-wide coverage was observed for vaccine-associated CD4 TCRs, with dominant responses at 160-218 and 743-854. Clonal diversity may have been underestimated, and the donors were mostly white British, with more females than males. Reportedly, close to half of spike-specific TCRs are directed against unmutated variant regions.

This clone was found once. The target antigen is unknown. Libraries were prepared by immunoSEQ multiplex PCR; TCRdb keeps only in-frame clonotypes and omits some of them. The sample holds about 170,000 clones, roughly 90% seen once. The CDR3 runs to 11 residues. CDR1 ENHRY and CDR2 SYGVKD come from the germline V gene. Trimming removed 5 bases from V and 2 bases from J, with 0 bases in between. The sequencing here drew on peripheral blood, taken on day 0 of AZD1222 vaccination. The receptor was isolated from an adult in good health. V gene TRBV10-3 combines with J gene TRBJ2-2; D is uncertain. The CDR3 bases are TGTGCCATCAGTAACACCGGGGAGCTGTTTTTT. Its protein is CAISNTGELFF.